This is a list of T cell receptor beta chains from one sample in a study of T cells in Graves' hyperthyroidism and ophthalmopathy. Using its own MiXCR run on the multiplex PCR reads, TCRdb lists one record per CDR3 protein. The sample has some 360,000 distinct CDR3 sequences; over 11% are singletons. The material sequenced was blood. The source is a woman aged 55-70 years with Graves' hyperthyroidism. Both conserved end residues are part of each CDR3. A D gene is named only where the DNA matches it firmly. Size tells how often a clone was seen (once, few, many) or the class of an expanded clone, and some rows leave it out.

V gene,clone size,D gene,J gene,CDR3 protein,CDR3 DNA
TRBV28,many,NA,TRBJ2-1,CASSLAASSSYNEQFF,TGTGCCAGCAGTTTGGCTGCAAGTAGCTCCTACAATGAGCAGTTCTTC
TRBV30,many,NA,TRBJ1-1,CAWSVLSHTEAFF,TGTGCCTGGAGTGTACTGTCCCACACTGAAGCTTTCTTT
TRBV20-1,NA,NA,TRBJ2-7,CSARGDGATTGQYF,TGCAGTGCCCGCGGGGACGGGGCGACTACGGGGCAGTACTTC
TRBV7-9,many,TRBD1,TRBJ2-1,CASSHRQGSGNEQFF,TGTGCCAGCAGCCATCGACAGGGGAGTGGCAATGAGCAGTTCTTC
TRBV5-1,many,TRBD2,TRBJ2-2,CASSPIAGVVTGELFF,TGCGCCAGCAGCCCGATAGCGGGAGTGGTTACCGGGGAGCTGTTTTTT
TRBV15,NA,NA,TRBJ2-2,CATSRDGEISRTGELFF,TGTGCCACCAGCAGAGATGGAGAGATCTCTAGGACCGGGGAGCTGTTTTTT
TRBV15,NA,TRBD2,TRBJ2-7,CATSRDSSGRAYEQYF,TGTGCCACCAGCAGAGATTCGAGCGGGAGGGCCTACGAGCAGTACTTC
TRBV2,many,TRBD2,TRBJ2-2,CASGSGLAGDGELFF,TGTGCCAGCGGGTCGGGACTAGCGGGAGACGGGGAGCTGTTTTTT
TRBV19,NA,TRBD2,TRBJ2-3,CASSIDGGGASTDTQYF,TGTGCCAGTAGTATTGATGGGGGGGGAGCTAGCACAGATACGCAGTATTTT
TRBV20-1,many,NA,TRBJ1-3,CSAREFPVPGPGNTIYF,TGCAGTGCTAGAGAGTTCCCAGTCCCGGGTCCTGGAAACACCATATATTTT
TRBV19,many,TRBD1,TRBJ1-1,CASSTGTGGLNTEAFF,TGTGCCAGTAGTACCGGGACAGGGGGCCTGAACACTGAAGCTTTCTTT
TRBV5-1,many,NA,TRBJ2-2,CASSLTGTYTGELFF,TGCGCCAGCAGCTTGACCGGGACCTACACCGGGGAGCTGTTTTTT
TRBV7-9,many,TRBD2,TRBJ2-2,CASSFSGTATGELFF,TGTGCCAGCAGTTTTAGCGGGACCGCCACCGGGGAGCTGTTTTTT
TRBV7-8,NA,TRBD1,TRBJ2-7,CASSLRESSTGTGGRYEQYF,TGTGCCAGCAGCTTACGCGAGAGCAGCACCGGGACAGGGGGACGGTACGAGCAGTACTTC
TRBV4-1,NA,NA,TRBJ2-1,CASSLTNGYNEQSF,TGCGCCAGCAGCCTCACGAATGGGTACAATGAGCAGTCCTTC